These 11 T cell receptor beta chains came from one sample sequenced in a study of vaccination and CD4 T cells after COVID-19. These receptors have no identified antigens. Researchers used the Oncomine TCR Beta short-read assay to sequence DNA from cultured CD4+ T cells. TCRdb analysed the PCR reads with MiXCR anew, one entry per CDR3 protein. The sample lists more than 20,000 distinct CDR3 sequences, roughly 34% occurring once. Documented treatment: approximately 9-day PBMC culture with coronavirus spike peptide pools or control peptides (ViraFEST assay). Source: CD4+ T cells from blood, cultured in vitro, taken before SARS-CoV-2 vaccination. Every receptor here comes from a human donor who had recovered from COVID-19.

There are a few counts of this clonotype. The chain links TRBV19 to TRBJ1-1, with D perhaps TRBD1 (5 bases). V lost 1 base and J lost 11, with 14 bases in between. CDR1 is LNHDA and CDR2 is SQIVND in the germline V gene (reference sequence). CDR3 length: 13 amino acids. The CDR3 region is CASSIGEGLNAFF. CDR3 bases: TGTGCCAGTAGTATAGGCGAGGGGCTCAATGCTTTCTTT.

This rearrangement joins TRBV24-1 to TRBJ2-1; 8 nucleotides match TRBD2. This CDR3 comprises 16 residues. With V trimmed by 3 bases and J by 0 bases, 3 bases remained unmatched. CDR1 and CDR2 from the germline V gene are KGHDR and SFDVKD. This chain's CDR3 is CATSDGAGGSYNEQFF. CDR3 in DNA: TGTGCCACCAGTGATGGCGCGGGGGGCTCCTACAATGAGCAGTTCTTC.

The rearrangement links TRBV6-1 to TRBJ1-2; the match to TRBD1 covers 7 bases. The CDR3 sequence is 13 residues long. The germline V gene has CDR1 MNHNS and CDR2 SASEGT. Trimming took 5 bases from V and 2 from J; bases not matched to a gene: 2. The CDR3 loop is CASSRDRNYGYTF. The CDR3 nucleotides are TGTGCCAGCAGTCGGGACAGAAACTATGGCTACACCTTC.

The sample holds one count of this clonotype. The chain carries TRBV11-2 and TRBJ1-1; no reliable D call. Germline V gene sequence: CDR1 SGHAT, CDR2 FQNNGV. The CDR3 extends over 15 amino acids. Trimming pared 1 base from V and 4 bases from J, leaving 13 bases between. The CDR3: CASSLGWDGGTEAFF. DNA of the CDR3: TGTGCCAGCAGCTTAGGCTGGGATGGAGGCACTGAAGCTTTCTTT.

The CDR3 DNA follows: TGTGCCAGCAGTGAAATTTGGGGTAAAGAGACCCAGTACTTC. This gives the protein CASSEIWGKETQYF. The chain employs TRBV6-1 and TRBJ2-5; D is undetermined. The CDR3 has 14 amino acids. CDR1 and CDR2 (germline): MNHNS, SASEGT. V lost 2 bases and J lost 3, with 10 bases in between.

This clonotype was observed a few times. The rearrangement joins TRBV20-1 to TRBJ1-6; 8 bases agree with TRBD1. The junction had 25 bases not matched to a gene; V was cut back by 3 bases and J by 6 bases. Per the germline V gene, CDR1 is DFQATT and CDR2 is SNEGSKA (reference sequence). The CDR3 extends over 21 amino acids. For the CDR3, the DNA is TGCAGTGCTAGGAGGGACAGGACCTCGGCCCGACCCGGTGGTAGTAATTCACCCCTCCACTTT. As protein: CSARRDRTSARPGGSNSPLHF.

The chain recombines TRBV6-1 with TRBJ2-7; possibly TRBD1 for D (8 bases). The germline V gene encodes CDR1 MNHNS and CDR2 SASEGT. The CDR3 consists of 15 residues. V was pared by 7 bases and J by 4 bases, with 20 bases between. The CDR3 DNA sequence: TGTGCCAGCACCCTTAGACAGGGGCGGGGGTACGAGCAGTACTTC. It yields the protein CASTLRQGRGYEQYF.

The chain recombines TRBV11-3 with TRBJ2-3; the D gene is possibly TRBD2 (6 bases). The V end was cut by 4 bases, the J end by 0 bases, with 11 bases between. The CDR3 length is 15 residues. CDR1 is SGHNT, CDR2 YENEEA, per germline. The CDR3, as DNA: TGTGCCAGCAGCTCTCTCCGGGGGAGCACAGATACGCAGTATTTT. This codes for CASSSLRGSTDTQYF.

This clonotype was seen only a few times. The chain couples TRBV24-1 to TRBJ2-7; the D call may be TRBD1 or TRBD2 (5 bases each). Germline V gene sequence: CDR1 KGHDR, CDR2 SFDVKD. V lost 4 bases and J 3 bases, leaving 12 bases between the germline ends. The CDR3 spans 14 residues. The DNA for the CDR3 is TGTGCCACCAGTGACGACAGAGGAGGCTACGAGCAGTACTTC. Residues: CATSDDRGGYEQYF.

This chain joins TRBV5-6 and TRBJ1-5; the match to TRBD1 covers 12 bases. Trimming took 3 bases from V and 4 from J; bases not matched to a gene: 2. This CDR3 has 15 amino acids. CDR1 and CDR2 from the germline V gene are SGHDT and YYEEEE. CDR3 coding DNA: TGTGCCAGCAGCTGGGGACAGGGGGCGAATCAGCCCCAGCATTTT. Translating it yields CASSWGQGANQPQHF.

The gene calls are TRBV18 and TRBJ1-1; no reliable D call. This CDR3 is built from 12 residues. The germline CDR1 and CDR2 sequences are KGHSH and LQKENI. Trimming removed 0 bases from V and 7 bases from J, with 6 bases in between. The CDR3 nucleotides read TGTGCCAGCTCACCACCGGTAGGTGAAGCTTTCTTT. This gives the protein CASSPPVGEAFF.